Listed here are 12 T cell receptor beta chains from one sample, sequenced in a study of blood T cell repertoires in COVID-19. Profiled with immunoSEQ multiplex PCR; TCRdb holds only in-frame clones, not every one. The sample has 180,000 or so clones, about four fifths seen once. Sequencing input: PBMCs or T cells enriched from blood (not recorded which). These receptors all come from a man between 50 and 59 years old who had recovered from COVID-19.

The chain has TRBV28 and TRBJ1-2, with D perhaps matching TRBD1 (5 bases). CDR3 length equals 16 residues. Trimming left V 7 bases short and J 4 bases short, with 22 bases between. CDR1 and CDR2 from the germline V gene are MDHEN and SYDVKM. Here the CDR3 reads CASTNTRNRQFYGYTF. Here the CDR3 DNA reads TGTGCCAGCACCAATACCCGGAACCGACAGTTCTATGGCTACACCTTC.

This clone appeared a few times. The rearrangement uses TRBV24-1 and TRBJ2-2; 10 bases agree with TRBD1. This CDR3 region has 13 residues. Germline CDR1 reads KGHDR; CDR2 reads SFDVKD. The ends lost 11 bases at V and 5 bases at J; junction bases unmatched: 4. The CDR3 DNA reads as TGTGCCATCCGGGACAGGGGAACCGGGGAGCTGTTTTTT. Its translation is CAIRDRGTGELFF.

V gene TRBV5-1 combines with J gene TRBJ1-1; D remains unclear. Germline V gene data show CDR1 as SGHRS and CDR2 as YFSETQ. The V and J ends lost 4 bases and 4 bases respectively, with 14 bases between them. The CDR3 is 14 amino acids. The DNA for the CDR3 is TGCGCCAGCAGCAAAGGCGGAGGCGGCACTGAAGCTTTCTTT. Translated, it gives CASSKGGGGTEAFF.

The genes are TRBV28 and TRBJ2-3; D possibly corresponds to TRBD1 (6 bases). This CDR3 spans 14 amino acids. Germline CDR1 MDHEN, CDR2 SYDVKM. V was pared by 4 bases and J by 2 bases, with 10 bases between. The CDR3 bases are TGTGCCAGCAGTTCGGACAGTTCCACAGATACGCAGTATTTT. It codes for CASSSDSSTDTQYF.

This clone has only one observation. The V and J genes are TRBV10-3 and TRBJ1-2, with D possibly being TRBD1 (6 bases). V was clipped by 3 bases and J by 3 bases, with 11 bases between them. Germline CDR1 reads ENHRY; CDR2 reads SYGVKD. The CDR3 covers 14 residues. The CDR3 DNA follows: TGTGCCATCAGTGATTCCAGGGGCGACTATGGCTACACCTTC. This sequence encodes CAISDSRGDYGYTF.

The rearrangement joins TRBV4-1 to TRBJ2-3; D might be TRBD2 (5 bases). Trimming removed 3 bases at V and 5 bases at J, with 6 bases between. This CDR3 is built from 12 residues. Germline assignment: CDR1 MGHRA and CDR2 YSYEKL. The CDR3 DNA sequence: TGCGCCAGCAGCCACGGAGGAGATACGCAGTATTTT. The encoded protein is CASSHGGDTQYF.

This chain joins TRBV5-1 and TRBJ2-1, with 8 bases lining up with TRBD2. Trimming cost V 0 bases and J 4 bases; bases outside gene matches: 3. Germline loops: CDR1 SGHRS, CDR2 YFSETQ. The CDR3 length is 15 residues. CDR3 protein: CASSLESSGYNEQFF. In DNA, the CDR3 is TGCGCCAGCAGCTTGGAGTCTAGCGGGTACAATGAGCAGTTCTTC.

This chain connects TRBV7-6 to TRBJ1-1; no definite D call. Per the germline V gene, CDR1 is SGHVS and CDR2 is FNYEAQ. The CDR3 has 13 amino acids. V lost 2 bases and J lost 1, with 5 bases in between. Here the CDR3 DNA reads TGTGCCAGCAGCTTAACACGGAACACTGAAGCTTTCTTT. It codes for CASSLTRNTEAFF.

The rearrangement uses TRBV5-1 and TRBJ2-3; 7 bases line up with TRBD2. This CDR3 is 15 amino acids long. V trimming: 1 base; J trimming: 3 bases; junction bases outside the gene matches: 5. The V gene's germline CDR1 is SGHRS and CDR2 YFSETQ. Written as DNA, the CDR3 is TGCGCCAGCAGCTTGATGCTAGCGGATACAGATACGCAGTATTTT. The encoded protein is CASSLMLADTDTQYF.

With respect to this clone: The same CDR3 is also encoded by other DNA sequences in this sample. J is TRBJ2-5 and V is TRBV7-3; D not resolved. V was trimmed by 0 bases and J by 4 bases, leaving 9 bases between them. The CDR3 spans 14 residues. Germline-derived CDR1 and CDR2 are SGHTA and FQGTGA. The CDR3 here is CASSLTSGRETQYF. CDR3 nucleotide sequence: TGTGCCAGCAGCTTAACGTCGGGTAGAGAGACCCAGTACTTC.

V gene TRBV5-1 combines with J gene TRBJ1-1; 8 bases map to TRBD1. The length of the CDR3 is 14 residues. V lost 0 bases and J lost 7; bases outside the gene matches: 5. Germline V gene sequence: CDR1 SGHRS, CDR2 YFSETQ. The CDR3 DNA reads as TGCGCCAGCAGCTTGGACGGACAGGGAGTTGAAGCTTTCTTT. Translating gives CASSLDGQGVEAFF.

The CDR3 sequence: CASSAGRTGVYEQYF. CDR3 DNA: TGTGCCAGCAGCGCCGGACGAACAGGGGTGTACGAGCAGTACTTC. The V and J genes are TRBV3-1 (or the pseudogene TRBV3-2) and TRBJ2-7, with 7 nucleotides matching TRBD1. The CDR3 is 15 residues long. The ends lost 5 bases at V and 4 bases at J; junction bases unmatched: 11. Germline V gene sequence: CDR1 LGHDT, CDR2 YNNKEL (reference sequence).